The 26 T cell receptor beta chains below come from one sample, sequenced in a study of shared clonotypes between healthy human individuals. Produced via immunoSEQ multiplex PCR; TCRdb's table is partial and in-frame only. Of approximately 620,000 clones in the sample, approximately 97% were seen once. The specimen sequenced was naive CD4+ T cells sorted from blood. Subset specified: CD45RA+ positively selected. The source of these receptors is a woman aged 25 to 39 in good health.

The rearrangement links TRBV2 to TRBJ1-3; tentatively, D is TRBD1 (6 bases). CDR1 is SNHLY, CDR2 FYNNEI, per germline. The CDR3 loop spans 14 amino acids. V dropped 5 bases and J dropped 3 bases, with 11 bases sitting between them. DNA of the CDR3: TGTGCCAGCAGTAAAGGGGGTCTTGGAAACACCATATATTTT. Translation: CASSKGGLGNTIYF.

V is TRBV5-4 and J is TRBJ2-3; no clear D gene. Germline loops: CDR1 SGHNT, CDR2 YYREEE (reference sequence). CDR3 length equals 15 residues. The V and J ends lost 0 bases and 3 bases respectively, with 11 bases between them. CDR3 DNA: TGTGCCAGCAGCTTGGATGGCAAGGTGACAGATACGCAGTATTTT. It translates to CASSLDGKVTDTQYF.

The chain couples TRBV27 to TRBJ2-6, with D possibly being TRBD1 (5 bases). V was pared by 2 bases and J by 1 base, with 15 bases between. The germline V gene has CDR1 MNHEY and CDR2 SMNVEV (reference sequence). This CDR3 spans 18 amino acids. The CDR3 coding sequence is TGTGCCAGCAGTTTAAATCAGGGATACCCTTCTGGGGCCAACGTCCTGACTTTC. Protein product: CASSLNQGYPSGANVLTF.

To note about this clone: The identical CDR3 is also encoded by other nucleotide sequences in the sample. This chain connects TRBV5-1 to TRBJ2-3, with D hard to call. V lost 3 bases and J 2 bases, leaving 1 base between the germline ends. Germline CDR1 reads SGHRS; CDR2 reads YFSETQ. The CDR3 loop spans 11 amino acids. CDR3 protein: CASSSTDTQYF. The CDR3 DNA follows: TGCGCCAGCAGCTCCACAGATACGCAGTATTTT.

This sequence joins TRBV7-9 and TRBJ2-2; D possibly corresponds to TRBD1 (8 bases). Germline V gives CDR1 SEHNR, CDR2 FQNEAQ (reference sequence). With 5 bases removed from V and 6 bases from J, the gap between germline ends came to 16 bases. There are 15 residues in the CDR3. This chain's CDR3 is CASSPTGGAPGELFF. CDR3 coding DNA: TGTGCCAGCAGCCCCACAGGGGGGGCCCCCGGGGAGCTGTTTTTT.

In DNA, the CDR3 is TGTGCCAGCAGCTTTTTCCTCCGGGATGAAAAACTGTTTTTT. Its translation is CASSFFLRDEKLFF. The rearrangement joins TRBV7-2 to TRBJ1-4; unclear D gene. CDR3 length: 14 amino acids. Germline lookup yields CDR1 SGHTA and CDR2 FQGNSA. V was trimmed by 3 bases and J by 6 bases, leaving 11 bases between them.

J is TRBJ1-4 and V is TRBV6-5; D call uncertain. V dropped 0 bases and J dropped 5 bases, with 4 bases sitting between them. Looked up from germline, CDR1 is MNHEY and CDR2 is SVGAGI. The length of the CDR3 is 13 residues. DNA for the CDR3: TGTGCCAGCAGTTACTCGGAAAATGAAAAACTGTTTTTT. Translated, it gives CASSYSENEKLFF.

This sequence joins TRBV7-9 and TRBJ2-3; 11 bases align to TRBD2. J lost 4 bases, V lost 6 bases, and 9 bases had no gene match. The CDR3 totals 16 residues. Germline V gene sequence: CDR1 SEHNR, CDR2 FQNEAQ (reference sequence). CDR3 nucleotides: TGTGCCAGCAGTCTTAAAATTAGCGGGAGGGCAGATACGCAGTATTTT. It encodes CASSLKISGRADTQYF.

This sequence joins TRBV2 and TRBJ1-2, with TRBD1 as a possible D gene (5 bases). Germline CDR1 SNHLY, CDR2 FYNNEI. The CDR3 sequence is 13 residues long. Trimming stripped 2 bases from V and 8 bases from J, with 12 bases between. The CDR3 reads CASSELGEVGYTF. The CDR3 region has the DNA TGTGCCAGCAGTGAATTGGGGGAGGTAGGCTACACCTTC.

The chain uses TRBV29-1 and TRBJ2-2; the D gene is possibly TRBD2 (6 bases). Germline V gives CDR1 SQVTM, CDR2 ANQGSEA. Trimming shortened V by 5 bases and J by 7 bases, and 11 bases separated the two germline ends. This CDR3 is built from 12 residues. The CDR3, as DNA: TGCAGCGTTAGGACGGGGGTCGGGGAGCTGTTTTTT. Amino acid sequence: CSVRTGVGELFF.

V is TRBV28 and J is TRBJ1-3; D gene ambiguous. CDR3 size: 18 residues. V was cut by 7 bases and J by 1 base, with 23 bases left in between. In germline, CDR1 is MDHEN, CDR2 SYDVKM. The CDR3 DNA reads TGTGCCAGCACCACCGGACGCCAACCCTTGGGGTCTGGAAACACCATATATTTT. Protein sequence: CASTTGRQPLGSGNTIYF.

J is TRBJ1-3 and V is TRBV5-6, with 7 nucleotides matching TRBD1. CDR1 and CDR2 (germline): SGHDT, YYEEEE. Germline trimming cut 2 bases from V and 2 bases from J; bases unmatched to any gene: 7. CDR3 length equals 16 residues. The CDR3 loop is CASSLHRDSPGNTIYF. The CDR3 DNA follows: TGTGCCAGCAGCTTACACCGGGACAGTCCTGGAAACACCATATATTTT.

The chain links TRBV27 to TRBJ2-3; 10 bases agree with TRBD2. This CDR3 is built from 17 residues. Looked up from germline, CDR1 is MNHEY and CDR2 is SMNVEV (reference sequence). The V gene end was trimmed by 5 bases and the J gene end by 6 bases; junction bases not matched to a gene: 14. CDR3 in DNA: TGTGCCAGCAGTCCTCCCCGACTAGCGGGTCGAGGGGATACGCAGTATTTT. Translated, it gives CASSPPRLAGRGDTQYF.

The chain employs TRBV6-1 and TRBJ2-2, with D maybe TRBD1 (6 bases). Germline CDR1 and CDR2: MNHNS and SASEGT. V gave up 6 bases and J gave up 4 bases, with 12 bases separating them. There are 14 residues in the CDR3. The CDR3 is CASRAGVGTGELFF. DNA of the CDR3: TGTGCCAGCAGGGCAGGGGTTGGCACCGGGGAGCTGTTTTTT.

This chain joins TRBV28 and TRBJ2-7; 10 bases agree with TRBD1. The trim removed 7 bases at V and 7 bases at J, leaving 16 bases unmatched. The V gene's germline CDR1 is MDHEN and CDR2 SYDVKM. The CDR3 spans 16 residues. CDR3 in amino acids: CASNNAGTGALGEQYF. CDR3 coding DNA: TGTGCCAGCAATAACGCCGGGACAGGGGCCCTTGGTGAGCAGTACTTC.

This clone was counted a single time. CDR3 residues: CASSPLRLSTDTQYF. Here the CDR3 DNA reads TGTGCCAGCAGCCCACTAAGGTTGAGCACAGATACGCAGTATTTT. The chain is built from TRBV27 and TRBJ2-3; D is unclear. V was shortened by 6 bases and J by 0 bases, with 13 bases between the two germline ends. The CDR3 length is 15 residues. The germline gives CDR1 MNHEY, CDR2 SMNVEV (reference sequence).

The chain carries TRBV18 and TRBJ2-3; 8 bases are a match to TRBD1. V shed 3 bases, J shed 5 bases, and the junction held 10 bases outside the gene matches. The CDR3 covers 16 residues. CDR1 is KGHSH, CDR2 LQKENI, per germline. The CDR3 nucleotides are TGTGCCAGCTCACCGGCCGCGGCAGGGGGCAAAGATACGCAGTATTTT. Amino acid sequence: CASSPAAAGGKDTQYF.

DNA of the CDR3: TGTGCCAGCGCGGGACAGGAGTTCTATGGCTACACCTTC. It is translated as CASAGQEFYGYTF. The chain uses TRBV2 and TRBJ1-2; 8 positions match TRBD1. This CDR3 has 13 amino acids. Germline V gene data show CDR1 as SNHLY and CDR2 as FYNNEI. Trimming at V came to 8 bases and at J to 4 bases, leaving 6 bases not matched to a gene.

This clone was seen only once. V gene TRBV19 combines with J gene TRBJ2-3; D is perhaps TRBD2 (6 bases). The CDR3 is 14 amino acids. The V and J ends lost 5 bases and 6 bases respectively, with 15 bases between them. Looked up from germline, CDR1 is LNHDA and CDR2 is SQIVND (reference sequence). The CDR3 bases are TGTGCCAGTAGTCGCGTGGCGGGGAGGGATACGCAGTATTTT. This sequence encodes CASSRVAGRDTQYF.

The chain recombines TRBV29-1 with TRBJ1-1, with unresolved D. Germline V gives CDR1 SQVTM, CDR2 ANQGSEA. CDR3 length equals 12 residues. V was cut by 4 bases and J by 1 base, with 7 bases left in between. In DNA form, the CDR3 reads TGCAGCGTTGGACGCCCGAACACTGAAGCTTTCTTT. Translated: CSVGRPNTEAFF.

The chain joins TRBV15 to TRBJ1-3, with TRBD1 matching 7 bases. Trimming cost V 3 bases and J 4 bases; bases outside gene matches: 6. Looked up from germline, CDR1 is LNHNV and CDR2 is YYDKDF (reference sequence). The CDR3 runs 15 residues. The CDR3 nucleotides read TGTGCCACCAGCAGGCGTCGGACAGGCGGAAACACCATATATTTT. Its protein product is CATSRRRTGGNTIYF.

This chain uses TRBV28 with TRBJ1-1; D perhaps matches TRBD1 (6 bases). The CDR3 spans 18 residues. Germline CDR1 reads MDHEN; CDR2 reads SYDVKM. The V end lost 2 bases, the J end lost 0 bases, and 19 bases lay between the germline ends. The CDR3 DNA is TGTGCCAGCAGTTTACGGGGGGCGAGGACATTTGTGAACACTGAAGCTTTCTTT. It yields the protein CASSLRGARTFVNTEAFF.

The chain links TRBV18 to TRBJ1-1; no reliable D call. The CDR3 is 16 amino acids. Germline V gives CDR1 KGHSH, CDR2 LQKENI. V lost 3 bases, J lost 0 bases, and 14 bases lay in between. Here the CDR3 reads CASSPMEDAMNTEAFF. CDR3 nucleotides: TGTGCCAGCTCACCTATGGAGGACGCTATGAACACTGAAGCTTTCTTT.

In DNA form, the CDR3 reads TGTGCCAGCAGCTTGGCCGGGACTAGAGCCTACGAGCAGTACTTC. Its translation: CASSLAGTRAYEQYF. The chain has TRBV5-6 and TRBJ2-7; 8 bases line up with TRBD2. CDR3 length: 15 residues. The ends lost 0 bases at V and 2 bases at J; junction bases unmatched: 4. CDR1 is SGHDT, CDR2 YYEEEE, per germline.

The chain links TRBV5-1 to TRBJ2-2, with TRBD1 matching over 7 bases. Germline CDR1 SGHRS, CDR2 YFSETQ. After removal of 5 bases from V and 7 bases from J, the junction contained 11 bases not matched to a gene. The CDR3 is made up of 15 amino acids. The CDR3 nucleotides are TGCGCCAGCAGTTCAGACAGGGCGGGTCTCGGGGAGCTGTTTTTT. As protein: CASSSDRAGLGELFF.

In DNA, the CDR3 is TGTGCCAGCAGCTTAGGACAGGGGAAGGGGTACGAGCAGTACTTC. This translates into CASSLGQGKGYEQYF. The chain is built from TRBV7-7 and TRBJ2-7; 8 bases agree with TRBD1. The CDR3 extends over 15 amino acids. V dropped 1 base and J dropped 4; count of bases not matched to a gene: 6. CDR1 and CDR2 (germline): SSHAT, FNYEAQ (reference sequence).